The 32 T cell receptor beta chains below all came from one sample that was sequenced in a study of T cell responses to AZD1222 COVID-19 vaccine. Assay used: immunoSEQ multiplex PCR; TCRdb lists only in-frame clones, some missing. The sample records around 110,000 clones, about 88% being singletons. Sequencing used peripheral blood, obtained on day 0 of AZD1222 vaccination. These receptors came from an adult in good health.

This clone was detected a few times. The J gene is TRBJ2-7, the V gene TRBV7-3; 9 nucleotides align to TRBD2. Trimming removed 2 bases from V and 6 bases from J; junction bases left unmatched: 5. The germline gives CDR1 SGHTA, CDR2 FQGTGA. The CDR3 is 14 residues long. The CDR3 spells CASSLGGRASEQYF. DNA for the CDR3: TGTGCCAGCAGCTTAGGCGGGAGGGCCTCCGAGCAGTACTTC. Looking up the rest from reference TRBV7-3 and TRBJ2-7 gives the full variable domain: GAGVSQTPSNKVTEKGKYVELRCDPISGHTALYWYRQSLGQGPEFLIYFQGTGAADDSGLPNDRFFAVRPEGSVSTLKIQRTERGDSAVYLCASSLGGRASEQYFGPGTRLTVT.

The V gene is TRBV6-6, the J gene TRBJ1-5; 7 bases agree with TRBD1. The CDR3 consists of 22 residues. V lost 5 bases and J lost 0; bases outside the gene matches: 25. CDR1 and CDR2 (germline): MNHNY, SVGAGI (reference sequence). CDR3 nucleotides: TGTGCCAGCAGTCCTTGGGACAGACCGTCCGACTCGGAAAAATATAGCAATCAGCCCCAGCATTTT. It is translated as CASSPWDRPSDSEKYSNQPQHF.

CDR3 bases: TGTGCCAGCAGCCAGCAGGGATACGGACTTTCACCCCTCCACTTT. Residues: CASSQQGYGLSPLHF. J is TRBJ1-6 and V is TRBV14, with D possibly TRBD1 on 5 matching bases. This CDR3 region has 15 residues. V was pared by 3 bases and J by 9 bases, with 15 bases between. Per the germline V gene, CDR1 is SGHDN and CDR2 is FVKESK.

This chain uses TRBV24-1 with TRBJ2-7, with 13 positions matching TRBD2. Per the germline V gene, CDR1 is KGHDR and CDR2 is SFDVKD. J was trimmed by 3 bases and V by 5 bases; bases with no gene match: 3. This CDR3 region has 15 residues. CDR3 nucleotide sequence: TGTGCCACCAGTGTCGGACTAGCGGGGGTCTACGAGCAGTACTTC. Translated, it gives CATSVGLAGVYEQYF.

The CDR3 DNA sequence: TGTGCCAGCAGCAGGGACAGGGGGGATGAAAAACTGTTTTTT. This encodes CASSRDRGDEKLFF. The rearrangement joins TRBV7-9 to TRBJ1-4, with 11 bases lining up with TRBD1. Germline V gives CDR1 SEHNR, CDR2 FQNEAQ (reference sequence). The CDR3 has 14 residues. J gave up 6 bases and V 5 bases, and 2 bases lay outside the gene matches.

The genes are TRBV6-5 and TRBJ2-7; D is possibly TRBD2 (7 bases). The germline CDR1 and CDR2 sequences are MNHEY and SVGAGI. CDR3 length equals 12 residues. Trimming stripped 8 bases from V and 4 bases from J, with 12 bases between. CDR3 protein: CASGRGGYEQYF. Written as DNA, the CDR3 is TGTGCCAGCGGCAGGGGAGGGTACGAGCAGTACTTC.

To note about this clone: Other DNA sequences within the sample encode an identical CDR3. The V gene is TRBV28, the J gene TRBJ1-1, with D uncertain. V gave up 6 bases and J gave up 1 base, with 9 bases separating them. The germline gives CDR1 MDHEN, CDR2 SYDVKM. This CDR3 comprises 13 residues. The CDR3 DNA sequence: TGTGCCAGCAGCCGAGGACGGAACACTGAAGCTTTCTTT. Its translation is CASSRGRNTEAFF. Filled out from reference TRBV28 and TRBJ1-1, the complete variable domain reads DVKVTQSSRYLVKRTGEKVFLECVQDMDHENMFWYRQDPGLGLRLIYFSYDVKMKEKGDIPEGYSVSREKKERFSLILESASTNQTSMYLCASSRGRNTEAFFGQGTRLTVV.

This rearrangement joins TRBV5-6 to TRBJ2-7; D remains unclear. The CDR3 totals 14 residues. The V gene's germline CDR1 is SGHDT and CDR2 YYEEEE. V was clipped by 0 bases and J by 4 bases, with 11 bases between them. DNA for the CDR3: TGTGCCAGCAGCTTGGGCCCGGCTTTGTACGAGCAGTACTTC. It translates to CASSLGPALYEQYF.

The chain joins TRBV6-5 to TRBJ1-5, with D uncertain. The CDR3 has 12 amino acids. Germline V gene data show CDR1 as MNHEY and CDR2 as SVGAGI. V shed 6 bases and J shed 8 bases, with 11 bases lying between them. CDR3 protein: CASRSPGEPQHF. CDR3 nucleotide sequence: TGTGCCAGCAGATCCCCCGGGGAGCCCCAGCATTTT.

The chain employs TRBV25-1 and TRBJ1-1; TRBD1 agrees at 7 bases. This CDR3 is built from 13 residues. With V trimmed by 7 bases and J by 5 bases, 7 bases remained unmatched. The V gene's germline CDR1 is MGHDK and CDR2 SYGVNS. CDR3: CASTRGKGTEAFF. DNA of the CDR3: TGTGCCAGCACCAGGGGGAAAGGGACTGAAGCTTTCTTT. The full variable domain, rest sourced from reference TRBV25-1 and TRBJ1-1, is EADIYQTPRYLVIGTGKKITLECSQTMGHDKMYWYQQDPGMELHLIHYSYGVNSTEKGDLSSESTVSRIRTEHFPLTLESARPSHTSQYLCASTRGKGTEAFFGQGTRLTVV.

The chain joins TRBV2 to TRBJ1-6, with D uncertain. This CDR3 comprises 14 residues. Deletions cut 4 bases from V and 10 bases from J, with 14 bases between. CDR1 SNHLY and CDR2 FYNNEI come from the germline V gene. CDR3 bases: TGTGCCAGCAGTGTAGGACCCGCCATCTCACCCCTCCACTTT. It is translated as CASSVGPAISPLHF. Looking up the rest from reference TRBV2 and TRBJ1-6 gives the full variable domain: EPEVTQTPSHQVTQMGQEVILRCVPISNHLYFYWYRQILGQKVEFLVSFYNNEISEKSEIFDDQFSVERPDGSNFTLKIRSTKLEDSAMYFCASSVGPAISPLHFGNGTRLTVT.

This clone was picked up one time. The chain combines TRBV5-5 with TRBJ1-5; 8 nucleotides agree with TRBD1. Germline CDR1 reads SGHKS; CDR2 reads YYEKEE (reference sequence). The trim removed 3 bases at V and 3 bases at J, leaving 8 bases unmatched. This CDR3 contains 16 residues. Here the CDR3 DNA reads TGTGCCAGCAGCTGGGCAGACAGGGGCCTCAATCAGCCCCAGCATTTT. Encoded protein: CASSWADRGLNQPQHF. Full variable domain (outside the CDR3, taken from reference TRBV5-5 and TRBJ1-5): DAGVTQSPTHLIKTRGQQVTLRCSPISGHKSVSWYQQVLGQGPQFIFQYYEKEERGRGNFPDRFSARQFPNYSSELNVNALLLGDSALYLCASSWADRGLNQPQHFGDGTRLSIL.

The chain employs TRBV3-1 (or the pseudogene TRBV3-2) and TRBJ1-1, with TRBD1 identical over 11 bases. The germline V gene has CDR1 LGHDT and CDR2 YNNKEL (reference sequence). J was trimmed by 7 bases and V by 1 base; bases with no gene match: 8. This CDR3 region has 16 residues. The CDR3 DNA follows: TGTGCCAGCAGCCAAGCCGGAGGACAGGGGGCGAGTGAAGCTTTCTTT. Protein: CASSQAGGQGASEAFF.

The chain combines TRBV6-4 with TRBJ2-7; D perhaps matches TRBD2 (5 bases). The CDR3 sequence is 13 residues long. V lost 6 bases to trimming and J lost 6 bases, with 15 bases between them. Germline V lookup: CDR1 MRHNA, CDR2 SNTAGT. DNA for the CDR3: TGTGCCAGCAGCCCCTCTTTGGAGGCCGAGCAGTACTTC. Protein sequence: CASSPSLEAEQYF.

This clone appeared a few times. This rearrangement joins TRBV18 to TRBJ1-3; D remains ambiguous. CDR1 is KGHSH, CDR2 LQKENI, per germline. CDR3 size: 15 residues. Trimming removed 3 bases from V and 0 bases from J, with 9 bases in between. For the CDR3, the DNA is TGTGCCAGCTCACCGGAGGCCGTCTCTGGAAACACCATATATTTT. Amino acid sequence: CASSPEAVSGNTIYF.

The DNA for the CDR3 is TGTGCCAGCAGCAGCATTACAGGGGGGGGAGAGACCCAGTACTTC. It encodes CASSSITGGGETQYF. V usage is TRBV5-4 and J usage is TRBJ2-5; D might be TRBD1 (8 bases). Germline V gene data show CDR1 as SGHNT and CDR2 as YYREEE (reference sequence). This CDR3 has 15 residues. Trimming took off 4 bases at V and 4 bases at J, with 17 bases between the two ends.

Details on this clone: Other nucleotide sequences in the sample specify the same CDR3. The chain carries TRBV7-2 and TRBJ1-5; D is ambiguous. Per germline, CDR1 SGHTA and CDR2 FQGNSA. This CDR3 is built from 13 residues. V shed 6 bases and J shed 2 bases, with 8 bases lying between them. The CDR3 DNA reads TGTGCCAGCAGTGTACGCGGCAATCAGCCCCAGCATTTT. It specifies CASSVRGNQPQHF.

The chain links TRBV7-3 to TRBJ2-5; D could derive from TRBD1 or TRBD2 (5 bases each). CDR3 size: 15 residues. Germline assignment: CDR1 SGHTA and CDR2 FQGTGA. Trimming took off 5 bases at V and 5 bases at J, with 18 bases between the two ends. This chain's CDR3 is CASSAGGGTGETQYF. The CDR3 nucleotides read TGTGCCAGCAGCGCCGGAGGTGGGACGGGCGAGACCCAGTACTTC.

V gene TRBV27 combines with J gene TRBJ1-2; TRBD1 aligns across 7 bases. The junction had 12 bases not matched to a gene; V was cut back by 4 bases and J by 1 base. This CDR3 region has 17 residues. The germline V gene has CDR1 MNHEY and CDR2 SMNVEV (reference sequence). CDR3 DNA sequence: TGTGCCAGCAGTTCCAGGGGGGTCCTTGGGGTTAACTATGGCTACACCTTC. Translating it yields CASSSRGVLGVNYGYTF.

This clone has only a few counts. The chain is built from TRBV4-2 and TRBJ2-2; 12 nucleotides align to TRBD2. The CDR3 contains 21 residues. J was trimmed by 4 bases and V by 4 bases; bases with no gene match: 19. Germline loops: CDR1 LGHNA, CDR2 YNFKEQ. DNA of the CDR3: TGTGCCAGCAGCCGCCCAAGAGGCGAGACTAGCGGGAGACGAGGCACCGGGGAGCTGTTTTTT. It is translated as CASSRPRGETSGRRGTGELFF.

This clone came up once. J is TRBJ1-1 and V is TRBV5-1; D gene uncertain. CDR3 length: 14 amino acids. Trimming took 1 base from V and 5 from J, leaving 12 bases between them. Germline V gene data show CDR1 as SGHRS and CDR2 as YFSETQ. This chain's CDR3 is CASSLFIDGTEAFF. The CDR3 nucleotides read TGCGCCAGCAGCTTGTTTATCGACGGGACTGAAGCTTTCTTT.

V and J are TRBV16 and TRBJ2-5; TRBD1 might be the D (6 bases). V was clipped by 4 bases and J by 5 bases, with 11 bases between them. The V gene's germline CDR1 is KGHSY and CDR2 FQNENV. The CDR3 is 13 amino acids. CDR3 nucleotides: TGTGCCAGCAGCCCCCGCAGGGGCGAGACCCAGTACTTC. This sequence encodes CASSPRRGETQYF. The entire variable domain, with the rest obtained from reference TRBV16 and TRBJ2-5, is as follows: GEEVAQTPKHLVRGEGQKAKLYCAPIKGHSYVFWYQQVLKNEFKFLISFQNENVFDETGMPKERFSAKCLPNSPCSLEIQATKLEDSAVYFCASSPRRGETQYFGPGTRLLVL.

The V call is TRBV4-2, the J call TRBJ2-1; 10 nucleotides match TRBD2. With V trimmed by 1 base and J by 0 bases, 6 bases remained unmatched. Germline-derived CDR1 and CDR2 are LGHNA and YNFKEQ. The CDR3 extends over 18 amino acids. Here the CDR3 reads CASSQVSVAGGSYNEQFF. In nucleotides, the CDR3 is TGTGCCAGCAGCCAAGTCTCGGTAGCGGGAGGCTCCTACAATGAGCAGTTCTTC.

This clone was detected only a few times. CDR3: CASSLRLNSGNTIYF. The CDR3 DNA is TGTGCCAGCAGTTTGAGACTGAACTCTGGAAACACCATATATTTT. This chain connects TRBV28 to TRBJ1-3; D not certain. The CDR3 is 15 amino acids. Per the germline V gene, CDR1 is MDHEN and CDR2 is SYDVKM. V dropped 3 bases and J dropped 0 bases, with 9 bases sitting between them. Together with reference TRBV28 and TRBJ1-3, the CDR3 gives the full variable domain: DVKVTQSSRYLVKRTGEKVFLECVQDMDHENMFWYRQDPGLGLRLIYFSYDVKMKEKGDIPEGYSVSREKKERFSLILESASTNQTSMYLCASSLRLNSGNTIYFGEGSWLTVV.

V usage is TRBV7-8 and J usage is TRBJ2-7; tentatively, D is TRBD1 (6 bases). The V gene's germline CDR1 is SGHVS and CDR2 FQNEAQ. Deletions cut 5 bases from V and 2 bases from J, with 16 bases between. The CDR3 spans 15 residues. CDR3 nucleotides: TGTGCCAGCAGCCAAGTAACAGGGTTCACCTACGAGCAGTACTTC. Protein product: CASSQVTGFTYEQYF.

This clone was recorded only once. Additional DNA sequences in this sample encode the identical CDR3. CDR3 residues: CASSTDYNSPLHF. DNA of the CDR3: TGCGCCAGCAGCACGGACTATAATTCACCCCTCCACTTT. The rearrangement links TRBV5-1 to TRBJ1-6; D is undetermined. Germline V lookup: CDR1 SGHRS, CDR2 YFSETQ. CDR3 length: 13 amino acids. V lost 4 bases and J lost 3, with 5 bases in between.

CDR3 protein: CASSKALGYDDSYEQYF. The DNA of the CDR3 is TGTGCCAGCAGCAAAGCGCTGGGATATGATGACTCCTACGAGCAGTACTTC. V usage is TRBV21-1 and J usage is TRBJ2-7. TRBV21-1 represents a pseudogene. The CDR3 extends over 17 amino acids.

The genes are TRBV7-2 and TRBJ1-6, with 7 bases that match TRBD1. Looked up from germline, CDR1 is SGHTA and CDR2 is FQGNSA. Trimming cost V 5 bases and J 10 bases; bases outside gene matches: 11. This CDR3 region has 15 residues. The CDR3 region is CASSLRQGSVSPLHF. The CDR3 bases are TGTGCCAGCAGCCTAAGACAGGGTTCCGTCTCACCCCTCCACTTT.

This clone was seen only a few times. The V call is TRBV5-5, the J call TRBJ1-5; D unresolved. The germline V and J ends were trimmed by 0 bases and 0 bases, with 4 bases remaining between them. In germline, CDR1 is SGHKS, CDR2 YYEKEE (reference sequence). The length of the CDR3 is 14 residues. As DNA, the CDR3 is TGTGCCAGCAGCTTGGCGGGTAGCAATCAGCCCCAGCATTTT. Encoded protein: CASSLAGSNQPQHF.

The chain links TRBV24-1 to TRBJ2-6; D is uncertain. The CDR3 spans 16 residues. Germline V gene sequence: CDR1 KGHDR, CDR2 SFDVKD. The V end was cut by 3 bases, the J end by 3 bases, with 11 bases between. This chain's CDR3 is CATSDGTSRGANVLTF. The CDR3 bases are TGTGCCACCAGTGATGGAACGAGTCGTGGGGCCAACGTCCTGACTTTC.

The CDR3 coding sequence is TGCAGTCCCCTGAGGGCCTACACCTTC. It encodes CSPLRAYTF. The chain has TRBV20-1 and TRBJ1-2; D is undetermined. V was shortened by 8 bases and J by 10 bases, with 11 bases between the two germline ends. In germline, CDR1 is DFQATT, CDR2 SNEGSKA (reference sequence). The CDR3 has 9 amino acids.

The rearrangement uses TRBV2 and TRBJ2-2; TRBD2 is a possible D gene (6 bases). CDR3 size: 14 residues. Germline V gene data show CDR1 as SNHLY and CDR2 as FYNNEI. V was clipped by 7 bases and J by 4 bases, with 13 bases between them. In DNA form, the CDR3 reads TGTGCCAGCACCGGACTAACTTTCACCGGGGAGCTGTTTTTT. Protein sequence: CASTGLTFTGELFF.